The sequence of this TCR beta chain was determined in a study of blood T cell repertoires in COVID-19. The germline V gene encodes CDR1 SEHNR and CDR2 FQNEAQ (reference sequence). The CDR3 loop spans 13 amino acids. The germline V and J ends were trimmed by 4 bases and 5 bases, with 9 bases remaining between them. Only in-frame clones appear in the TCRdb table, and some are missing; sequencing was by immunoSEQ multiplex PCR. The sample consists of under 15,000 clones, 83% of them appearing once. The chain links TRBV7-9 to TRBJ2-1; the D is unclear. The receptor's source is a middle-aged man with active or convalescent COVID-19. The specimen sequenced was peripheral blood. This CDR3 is CASSWLADNEQFF. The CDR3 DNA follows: TGTGCCAGCAGCTGGTTAGCAGACAATGAGCAGTTCTTC.